The rows below give T cell receptor beta chains drawn from one sample of a study of blood T cell repertoires in COVID-19. The table came from immunoSEQ multiplex PCR; TCRdb's copy has only in-frame clones and leaves some out. Found here are 62,000 or so clones, nearly 90% of them singletons; the top ten hold roughly 7.6%. The sequencing sample was made of peripheral blood. These receptors all come from a man in his fifties with active COVID-19. CDR3s include the opening cysteine and the closing phenylalanine or tryptophan. D genes are given only for firm matches. Some rows mark clone size as missing; the rest say once, few, many or name a class of expanded clone.

J gene | V gene | clone size | D gene | CDR3 protein | CDR3 DNA
TRBJ2-5 | TRBV2 | - | TRBD2 | CASRRRGAEETQYF | TGTGCCAGCAGAAGGCGGGGGGCCGAAGAGACCCAGTACTTC
TRBJ2-7 | TRBV21-1 | - | - | CASSKLRQGTVGEQYF | TGTGCCAGCAGCAAACTACGCCAGGGGACGGTTGGCGAGCAGTACTTC
TRBJ1-2 | TRBV2 | few | - | CASMLQAYGYTF | TGTGCCAGCATGTTACAGGCCTATGGCTACACCTTC
TRBJ1-5 | TRBV4-3 | - | - | CASSQDGTPDQPQHF | TGCGCCAGCAGCCAAGACGGGACACCCGATCAGCCCCAGCATTTT
TRBJ2-7 | TRBV18 | - | - | CASSPSTGPEQYF | TGTGCCAGCTCACCCTCGACAGGCCCCGAGCAGTACTTC
TRBJ2-7 | TRBV2 | - | TRBD2 | CASRDGLAGAYEQYF | TGTGCCAGCAGGGACGGACTAGCGGGAGCATACGAGCAGTACTTC
TRBJ2-5 | TRBV27 | - | - | CASSAETSFQETQYF | TGTGCCAGCAGTGCCGAGACTAGTTTCCAAGAGACCCAGTACTTC
TRBJ2-7 | TRBV10-3 | - | - | CAISESSGTYEQYF | TGTGCCATCAGTGAGTCGTCCGGGACCTACGAGCAGTACTTC
TRBJ1-2 | TRBV24-1 | - | - | CATKAWNRFGYGYTF | TGTGCCACCAAAGCGTGGAATCGGTTTGGTTATGGCTACACCTTC
TRBJ1-3 | TRBV5-4 | - | TRBD1 | CASSPGQGAIWEVNGNTIYF | TGTGCCAGCAGCCCCGGACAGGGGGCGATCTGGGAGGTCAATGGAAACACCATATATTTT
TRBJ2-7 | TRBV11-2 | - | - | CASSLVAGSLYEQYF | TGTGCCAGCAGCTTAGTGGCGGGGTCCCTTTACGAGCAGTACTTC
TRBJ2-6 | TRBV30 | - | - | CAWNFNGANVLTF | TGTGCCTGGAACTTCAATGGGGCCAACGTCCTGACTTTC
TRBJ2-7 | TRBV7-9 | - | TRBD1 | CATRPGQGYEQYF | TGTGCCACCCGGCCGGGACAGGGCTACGAGCAGTACTTC
TRBJ2-7 | TRBV29-1 | - | - | CSVGQAPYEQYF | TGCAGCGTTGGTCAGGCGCCCTACGAGCAGTACTTC
TRBJ1-1 | TRBV27 | - | - | CASSQRLGGTEAFF | TGTGCCAGCAGTCAGAGGTTAGGGGGTACTGAAGCTTTCTTT
TRBJ1-6 | TRBV15 | - | - | CATSVRDSPLHF | TGTGCCACCAGCGTCAGGGATTCACCCCTCCACTTT
TRBJ1-4 | TRBV5-1 | - | - | CASRGGATNEKLFF | TGCGCCAGCAGAGGGGGGGCAACTAATGAAAAACTGTTTTTT